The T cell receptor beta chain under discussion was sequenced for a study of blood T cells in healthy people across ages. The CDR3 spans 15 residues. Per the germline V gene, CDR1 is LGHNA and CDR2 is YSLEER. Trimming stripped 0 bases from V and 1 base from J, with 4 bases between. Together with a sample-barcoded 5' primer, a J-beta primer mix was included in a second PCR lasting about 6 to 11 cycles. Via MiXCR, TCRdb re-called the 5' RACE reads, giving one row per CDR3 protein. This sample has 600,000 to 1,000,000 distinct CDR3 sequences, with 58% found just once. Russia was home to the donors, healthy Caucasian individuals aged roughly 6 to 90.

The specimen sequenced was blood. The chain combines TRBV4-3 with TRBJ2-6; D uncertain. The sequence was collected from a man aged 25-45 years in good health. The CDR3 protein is CASSQEMSGANVLTF. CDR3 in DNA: TGCGCCAGCAGCCAAGAGATGTCTGGGGCCAACGTCCTGACTTTC.